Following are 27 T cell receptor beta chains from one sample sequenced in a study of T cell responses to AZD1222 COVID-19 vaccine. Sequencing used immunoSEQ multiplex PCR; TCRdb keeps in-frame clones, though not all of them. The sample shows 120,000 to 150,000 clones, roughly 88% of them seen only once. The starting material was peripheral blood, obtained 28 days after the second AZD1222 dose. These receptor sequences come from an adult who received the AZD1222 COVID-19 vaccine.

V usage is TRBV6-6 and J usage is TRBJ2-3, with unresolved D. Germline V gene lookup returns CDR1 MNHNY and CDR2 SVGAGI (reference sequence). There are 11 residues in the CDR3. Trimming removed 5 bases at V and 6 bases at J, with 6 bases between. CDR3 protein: CASSPMDTQYF. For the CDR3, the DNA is TGTGCCAGCAGTCCCATGGATACGCAGTATTTT.

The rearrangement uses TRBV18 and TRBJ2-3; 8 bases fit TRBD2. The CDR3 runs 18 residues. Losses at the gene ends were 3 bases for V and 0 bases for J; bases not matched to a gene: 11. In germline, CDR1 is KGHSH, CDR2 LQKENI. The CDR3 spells CASSPLGFSGTSTDTQYF. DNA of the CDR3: TGTGCCAGCTCACCGCTGGGCTTTAGCGGGACTAGCACAGATACGCAGTATTTT.

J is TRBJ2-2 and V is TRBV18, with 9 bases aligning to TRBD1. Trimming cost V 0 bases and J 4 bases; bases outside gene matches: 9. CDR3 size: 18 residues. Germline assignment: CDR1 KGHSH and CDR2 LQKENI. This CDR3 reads CASSPPHYRTGVTGELFF. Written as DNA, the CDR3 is TGTGCCAGCTCACCACCTCATTATAGGACAGGGGTCACCGGGGAGCTGTTTTTT. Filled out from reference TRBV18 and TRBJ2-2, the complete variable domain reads NAGVMQNPRHLVRRRGQEARLRCSPMKGHSHVYWYRQLPEEGLKFMVYLQKENIIDESGMPKERFSAEFPKEGPSILRIQQVVRGDSAAYFCASSPPHYRTGVTGELFFGEGSRLTVL.

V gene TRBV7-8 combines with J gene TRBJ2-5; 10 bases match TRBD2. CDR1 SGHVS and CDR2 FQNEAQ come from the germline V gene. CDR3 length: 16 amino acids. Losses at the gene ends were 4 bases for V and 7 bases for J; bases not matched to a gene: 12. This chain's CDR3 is CASSSPSGRDGWTQYF. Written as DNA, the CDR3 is TGTGCCAGCAGCTCCCCAAGCGGGAGGGACGGGTGGACCCAGTACTTC. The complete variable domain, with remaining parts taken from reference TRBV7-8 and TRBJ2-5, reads GAGVSQSPRYKVAKRGQDVALRCDPISGHVSLFWYQQALGQGPEFLTYFQNEAQLDKSGLPSDRFFAERPEGSVSTLKIQRTQQEDSAVYLCASSSPSGRDGWTQYFGPGTRLLVL.

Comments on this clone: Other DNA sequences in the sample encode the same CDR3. The CDR3: CASSPGTGPNTEAFF. CDR3 DNA sequence: TGTGCCAGCAGCCCGGGGACAGGACCCAACACTGAAGCTTTCTTT. The chain has TRBV9 and TRBJ1-1; 8 nucleotides line up with TRBD1. Looked up from germline, CDR1 is SGDLS and CDR2 is YYNGEE. CDR3 size: 15 residues. V lost 4 bases, J lost 2 bases, and 7 bases stayed unmatched. The full variable domain, its missing parts supplied by reference TRBV9 and TRBJ1-1, is DSGVTQTPKHLITATGQRVTLRCSPRSGDLSVYWYQQSLDQGLQFLIQYYNGEERAKGNILERFSAQQFPDLHSELNLSSLELGDSALYFCASSPGTGPNTEAFFGQGTRLTVV.

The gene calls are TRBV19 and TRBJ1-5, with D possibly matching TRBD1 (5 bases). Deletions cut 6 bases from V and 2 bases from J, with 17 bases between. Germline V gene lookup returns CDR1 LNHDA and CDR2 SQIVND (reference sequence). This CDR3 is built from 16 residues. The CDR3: CASRPRGRIGNQPQHF. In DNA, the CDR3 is TGTGCCAGTAGACCCCGGGGCAGGATAGGCAATCAGCCCCAGCATTTT.

The DNA for the CDR3 is TGCGCCAGCAGCGGGGGACAGGGACACCCCTACAATGAGCAGTTCTTC. It specifies CASSGGQGHPYNEQFF. The J gene is TRBJ2-1, the V gene TRBV5-1; TRBD1 agrees at 9 bases. Trimming cost V 4 bases and J 2 bases; bases outside gene matches: 7. The CDR3 runs to 16 residues. Germline CDR1 is SGHRS and CDR2 is YFSETQ.

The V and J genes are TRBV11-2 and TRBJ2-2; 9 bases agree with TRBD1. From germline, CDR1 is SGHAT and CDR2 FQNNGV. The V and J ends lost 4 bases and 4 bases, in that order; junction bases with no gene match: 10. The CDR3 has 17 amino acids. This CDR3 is CASSSPRGQGGTGELFF. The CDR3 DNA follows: TGTGCCAGCAGCTCTCCGCGGGGACAGGGAGGCACCGGGGAGCTGTTTTTT.

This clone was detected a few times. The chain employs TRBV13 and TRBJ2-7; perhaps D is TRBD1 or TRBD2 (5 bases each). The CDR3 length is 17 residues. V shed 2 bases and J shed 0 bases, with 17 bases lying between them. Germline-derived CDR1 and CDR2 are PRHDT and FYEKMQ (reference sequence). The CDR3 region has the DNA TGTGCCAGCAGCTTAAATCCGGGAACAGGAGCCTCCTACGAGCAGTACTTC. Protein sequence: CASSLNPGTGASYEQYF.

CDR3 in amino acids: CASSLDRTDKTQYF. For the CDR3, the DNA is TGTGCCAGCAGCCTTGATAGGACGGATAAGACCCAGTACTTC. The chain carries TRBV5-4 and TRBJ2-5, with D hard to call. The CDR3 consists of 14 residues. The germline V gene has CDR1 SGHNT and CDR2 YYREEE (reference sequence). V lost 4 bases to trimming and J lost 6 bases, with 16 bases between them.

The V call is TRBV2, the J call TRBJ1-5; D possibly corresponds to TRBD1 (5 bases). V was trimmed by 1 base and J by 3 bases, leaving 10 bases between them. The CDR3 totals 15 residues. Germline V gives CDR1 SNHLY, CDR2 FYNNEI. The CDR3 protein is CASSEGTIDNQPQHF. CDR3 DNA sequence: TGTGCCAGCAGTGAAGGGACAATCGACAATCAGCCCCAGCATTTT.

The chain's CDR3 is CASSVDRTTEAFF. The CDR3 DNA reads TGTGCCAGCAGTGTGGATCGGACGACTGAAGCTTTCTTT. The rearrangement uses TRBV6-4 and TRBJ1-1, with D unclear. CDR3 length: 13 residues. Germline V lookup: CDR1 MRHNA, CDR2 SNTAGT. Trimming stripped 4 bases from V and 5 bases from J, with 11 bases between.

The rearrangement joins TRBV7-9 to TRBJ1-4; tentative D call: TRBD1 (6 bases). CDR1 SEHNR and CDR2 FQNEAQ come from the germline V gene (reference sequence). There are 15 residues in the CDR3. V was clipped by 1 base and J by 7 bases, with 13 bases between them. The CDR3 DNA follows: TGTGCCAGCAGCTTAGAGAGGGGGATTGGTGAAAAACTGTTTTTT. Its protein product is CASSLERGIGEKLFF.

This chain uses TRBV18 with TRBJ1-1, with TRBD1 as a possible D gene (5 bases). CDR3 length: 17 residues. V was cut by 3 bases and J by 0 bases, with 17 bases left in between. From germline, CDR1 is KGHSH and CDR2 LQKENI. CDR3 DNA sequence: TGTGCCAGCTCACCCTTAGACAGCTCCGCTTTGAACACTGAAGCTTTCTTT. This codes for CASSPLDSSALNTEAFF.

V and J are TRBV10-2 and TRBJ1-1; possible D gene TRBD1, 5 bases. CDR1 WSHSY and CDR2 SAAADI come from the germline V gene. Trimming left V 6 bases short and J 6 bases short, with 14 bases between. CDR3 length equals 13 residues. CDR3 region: CASSGAGHPEAFF. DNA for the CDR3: TGCGCCAGCAGCGGGGCTGGGCACCCTGAAGCTTTCTTT.

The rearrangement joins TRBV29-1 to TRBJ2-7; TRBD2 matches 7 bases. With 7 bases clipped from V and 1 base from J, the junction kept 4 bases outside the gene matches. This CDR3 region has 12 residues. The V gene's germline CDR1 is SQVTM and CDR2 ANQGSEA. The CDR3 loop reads CSAHGGSYEQYF. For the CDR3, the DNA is TGCAGCGCCCACGGGGGGTCCTACGAGCAGTACTTC.

The CDR3 DNA follows: TGCGCCAGCAGCCCTGGCGTCTTGTTAGGCGGACTGACTAGCGGGGGGGAGACCCAGTACTTC. This sequence encodes CASSPGVLLGGLTSGGETQYF. The gene calls are TRBV5-1 and TRBJ2-5; 13 bases align to TRBD2. CDR1 SGHRS and CDR2 YFSETQ come from the germline V gene. The ends lost 4 bases at V and 5 bases at J; junction bases unmatched: 23. This CDR3 comprises 21 residues.

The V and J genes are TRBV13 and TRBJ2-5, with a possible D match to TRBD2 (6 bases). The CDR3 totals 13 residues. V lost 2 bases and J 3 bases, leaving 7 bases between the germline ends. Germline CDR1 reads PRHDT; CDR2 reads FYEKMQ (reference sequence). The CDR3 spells CASSLRGKETQYF. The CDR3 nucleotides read TGTGCCAGCAGCTTACGGGGGAAAGAGACCCAGTACTTC.

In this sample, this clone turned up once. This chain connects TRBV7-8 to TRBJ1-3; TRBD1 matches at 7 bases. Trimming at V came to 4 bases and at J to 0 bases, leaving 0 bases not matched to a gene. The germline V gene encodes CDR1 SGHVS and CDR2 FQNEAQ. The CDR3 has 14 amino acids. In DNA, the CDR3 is TGTGCCAGCAGCTGGGACAGCTCTGGAAACACCATATATTTT. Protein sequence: CASSWDSSGNTIYF.

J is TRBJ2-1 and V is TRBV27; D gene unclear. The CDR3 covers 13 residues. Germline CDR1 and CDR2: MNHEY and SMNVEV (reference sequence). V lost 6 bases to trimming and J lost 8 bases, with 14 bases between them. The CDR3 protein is CASSLIVGDEQFF. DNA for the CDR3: TGTGCCAGCAGCCTCATAGTGGGCGATGAGCAGTTCTTC.

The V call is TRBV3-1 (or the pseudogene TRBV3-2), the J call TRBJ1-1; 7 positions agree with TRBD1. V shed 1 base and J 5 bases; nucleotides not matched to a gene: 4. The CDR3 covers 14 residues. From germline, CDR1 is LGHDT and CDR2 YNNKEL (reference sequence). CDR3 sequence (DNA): TGTGCCAGCAGCCAAGTGGAGGGGGCGACTGAAGCTTTCTTT. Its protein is CASSQVEGATEAFF.

The CDR3 loop is CASSSQAGVWEKLFF. CDR3 bases: TGTGCCAGCAGCTCACAGGCAGGGGTCTGGGAAAAACTGTTTTTT. The chain employs TRBV7-2 and TRBJ1-4, with D possibly TRBD1 on 6 matching bases. The V end lost 4 bases, the J end lost 8 bases, and 17 bases lay between the germline ends. This CDR3 contains 15 residues. From germline, CDR1 is SGHTA and CDR2 FQGNSA.

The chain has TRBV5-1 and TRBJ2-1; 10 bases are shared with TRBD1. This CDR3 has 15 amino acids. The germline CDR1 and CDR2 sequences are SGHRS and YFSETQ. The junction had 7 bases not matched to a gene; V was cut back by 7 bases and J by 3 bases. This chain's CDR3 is CASGTGVTFYNEQFF. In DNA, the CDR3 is TGCGCCAGCGGGACAGGGGTAACTTTCTACAATGAGCAGTTCTTC.

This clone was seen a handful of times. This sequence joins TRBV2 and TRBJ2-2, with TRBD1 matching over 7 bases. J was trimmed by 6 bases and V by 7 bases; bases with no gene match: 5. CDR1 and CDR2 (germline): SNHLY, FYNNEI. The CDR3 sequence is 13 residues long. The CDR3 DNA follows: TGTGCCAGCACTACTACAGGGGCCGGGGAGCTGTTTTTT. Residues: CASTTTGAGELFF.

For the CDR3, the DNA is TGTGCCAGCAGTGAATGGGGCCACGAGCAGTACTTC. Translated: CASSEWGHEQYF. V and J are TRBV6-1 and TRBJ2-7, with D maybe TRBD1 (5 bases). Trimming took off 2 bases at V and 5 bases at J, with 7 bases between the two ends. Germline-derived CDR1 and CDR2 are MNHNS and SASEGT. CDR3 length equals 12 residues.

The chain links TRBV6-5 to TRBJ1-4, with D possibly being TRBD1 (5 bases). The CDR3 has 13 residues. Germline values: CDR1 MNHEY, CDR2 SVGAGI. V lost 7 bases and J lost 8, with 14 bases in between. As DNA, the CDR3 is TGTGCCAGCACAACCCAGGGTCGAGAAAAACTGTTTTTT. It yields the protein CASTTQGREKLFF.

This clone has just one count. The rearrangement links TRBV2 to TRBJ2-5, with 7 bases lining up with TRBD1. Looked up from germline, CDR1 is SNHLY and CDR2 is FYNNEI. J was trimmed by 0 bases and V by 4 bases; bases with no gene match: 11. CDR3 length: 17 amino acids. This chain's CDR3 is CASSVASQGEYQETQYF. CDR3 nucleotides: TGTGCCAGCAGTGTCGCCTCCCAGGGGGAGTACCAAGAGACCCAGTACTTC.